What follows are 29 T cell receptor beta chains derived from one specimen sequenced in a study of blood T cell repertoires in COVID-19. The data were produced by immunoSEQ multiplex PCR, yet TCRdb's version contains in-frame clones alone and is incomplete. This table has approximately 170,000 clones, approximately 90% appearing once. Sequenced material: peripheral blood. The receptors shown here come from a man younger than 30 with COVID-19, enrolled during active disease.

CDR3 region: CSVPPASDIYNEQFF. The CDR3 nucleotides read TGCAGCGTTCCCCCCGCAAGCGATATATACAATGAGCAGTTCTTC. The rearrangement links TRBV29-1 to TRBJ2-1; no firm D call. The V gene's germline CDR1 is SQVTM and CDR2 ANQGSEA. The CDR3 totals 15 residues. V dropped 5 bases and J dropped 4 bases, with 18 bases sitting between them.

This clone was recorded only once. The rearrangement joins TRBV30 to TRBJ1-2, with 9 positions matching TRBD1. Germline CDR1 reads GTSNPN; CDR2 reads SVGIG (reference sequence). This CDR3 is built from 13 residues. V lost 3 bases and J lost 5; bases outside the gene matches: 4. CDR3 in amino acids: CAWSEGTGYGYTF. The CDR3 coding sequence is TGTGCCTGGAGCGAAGGGACAGGGTATGGCTACACCTTC.

Turning to this clone: The junction departs from germline at one end; a sequencing error may be responsible. This sequence joins TRBV4-3 and TRBJ1-4; D uncertain. Germline loops: CDR1 LGHNA, CDR2 YSLEER. The CDR3 covers 13 residues. CDR3 amino acids: CASSPISRVGLLF. In DNA form, the CDR3 reads TGCGCCAGCAGCCCCATCTCCCGAGTAGGACTGCTTTTT.

The chain recombines TRBV7-7 with TRBJ2-1, with TRBD2 matching over 8 bases. This CDR3 has 14 residues. With V trimmed by 5 bases and J by 8 bases, 8 bases remained unmatched. The V gene's germline CDR1 is SSHAT and CDR2 FNYEAQ (reference sequence). The CDR3 DNA is TGTGCCAGCAGCCAGAGCGGGAGAGTCGATGAGCAGTTCTTC. Translating it yields CASSQSGRVDEQFF.

The rearrangement links TRBV27 to TRBJ2-1, with 10 positions matching TRBD1. Per the germline V gene, CDR1 is MNHEY and CDR2 is SMNVEV (reference sequence). With V trimmed by 6 bases and J by 7 bases, 15 bases remained unmatched. This CDR3 has 17 amino acids. CDR3 nucleotides: TGTGCCAGCAGCCCCTCCGCGGGGGACAGGGGAGTTAATGAGCAGTTCTTC. Its protein is CASSPSAGDRGVNEQFF.

The V and J genes are TRBV5-1 and TRBJ2-7; TRBD2 might be the D (6 bases). Germline CDR1 SGHRS, CDR2 YFSETQ. V was pared by 4 bases and J by 0 bases, with 14 bases between. CDR3 size: 15 residues. DNA for the CDR3: TGCGCCAGCAGCAGGATGGGCGGGGTCTCCTACGAGCAGTACTTC. It encodes CASSRMGGVSYEQYF. The full variable domain, with the rest looked up from reference TRBV5-1 and TRBJ2-7, is KAGVTQTPRYLIKTRGQQVTLSCSPISGHRSVSWYQQTPGQGLQFLFEYFSETQRNKGNFPGRFSGRQFSNSRSEMNVSTLELGDSALYLCASSRMGGVSYEQYFGPGTRLTVT.

The chain links TRBV9 to TRBJ1-1; no definite D call. The CDR3 runs to 15 residues. Germline assignment: CDR1 SGDLS and CDR2 YYNGEE. Between the trimmed V and J ends, which lost 0 bases and 1 base, there was a span of 10 bases. CDR3 bases: TGTGCCAGCAGCGTAGATAGCGATCCGAACACTGAAGCTTTCTTT. It translates to CASSVDSDPNTEAFF.

This sequence joins TRBV11-2 and TRBJ2-3; D remains unclear. Trimming shortened V by 0 bases and J by 2 bases, and 9 bases separated the two germline ends. This CDR3 is built from 15 residues. The germline V gene has CDR1 SGHAT and CDR2 FQNNGV. DNA of the CDR3: TGTGCCAGCAGCTTAGACAGGCGAGCCACAGATACGCAGTATTTT. Its translation is CASSLDRRATDTQYF.

J is TRBJ1-5 and V is TRBV6-5; 7 nucleotides match TRBD1. The CDR3 is made up of 14 amino acids. Germline CDR1 is MNHEY and CDR2 is SVGAGI. After removal of 5 bases from V and 6 bases from J, the junction contained 7 bases not matched to a gene. CDR3 sequence (DNA): TGTGCCAGCAGTCCAGACAGGGTCGTTCAGCCCCAGCATTTT. The encoded protein is CASSPDRVVQPQHF.

This chain joins TRBV24-1 and TRBJ2-7, with D tentatively TRBD1 (5 bases). Germline values: CDR1 KGHDR, CDR2 SFDVKD. V dropped 5 bases and J dropped 6 bases, with 13 bases sitting between them. This CDR3 is built from 13 residues. The CDR3 DNA is TGTGCCACCAGTGTAGGGGCAGGAGCCGAGCAGTACTTC. Translating it yields CATSVGAGAEQYF.

The chain combines TRBV6-5 with TRBJ2-5; 7 bases align to TRBD1. There are 14 residues in the CDR3. V shed 5 bases and J 5 bases; nucleotides not matched to a gene: 8. Germline CDR1 MNHEY, CDR2 SVGAGI. CDR3 loop: CASSHRGMGETQYF. In nucleotides, the CDR3 is TGTGCCAGCAGTCACAGGGGCATGGGGGAGACCCAGTACTTC.

This clone was detected only once. The chain's CDR3 is CATGTLGGETQYF. The CDR3 region has the DNA TGTGCCACCGGAACCCTGGGAGGGGAGACCCAGTACTTC. J is TRBJ2-5 and V is TRBV24-1, with 7 nucleotides matching TRBD2. Germline V gene data show CDR1 as KGHDR and CDR2 as SFDVKD. V trimming: 9 bases; J trimming: 5 bases; junction bases outside the gene matches: 8. The CDR3 has 13 residues.

The chain couples TRBV18 to TRBJ2-1; 11 bases line up with TRBD1. Losses at the gene ends were 5 bases for V and 9 bases for J; bases not matched to a gene: 9. This CDR3 spans 15 amino acids. Looked up from germline, CDR1 is KGHSH and CDR2 is LQKENI. The CDR3 nucleotides read TGTGCCAGCTCAGTAGGAGGGACAGGGGGAGGTGAGCAGTTCTTC. Translating it yields CASSVGGTGGGEQFF. The entire variable domain, with the rest obtained from reference TRBV18 and TRBJ2-1, is as follows: NAGVMQNPRHLVRRRGQEARLRCSPMKGHSHVYWYRQLPEEGLKFMVYLQKENIIDESGMPKERFSAEFPKEGPSILRIQQVVRGDSAAYFCASSVGGTGGGEQFFGPGTRLTVL.

The rearrangement joins TRBV4-3 to TRBJ2-5, with D perhaps matching TRBD1 (6 bases). Germline CDR1 and CDR2: LGHNA and YSLEER. V lost 1 base and J 5 bases, leaving 14 bases between the germline ends. The CDR3 sequence is 15 residues long. CDR3 sequence (DNA): TGCGCCAGCAGCCAAGGAACAGGGATTCGGGAGACCCAGTACTTC. Protein: CASSQGTGIRETQYF.

This sequence joins TRBV9 and TRBJ2-7; 9 nucleotides align to TRBD2. This CDR3 is built from 15 residues. Germline CDR1 SGDLS, CDR2 YYNGEE. The V and J ends lost 0 bases and 4 bases, in that order; junction bases with no gene match: 5. The DNA of the CDR3 is TGTGCCAGCAGCGTAGATAGCGGGAGATCATACGAGCAGTACTTC. Its protein is CASSVDSGRSYEQYF.

The CDR3 DNA sequence: TGTGCCAGCAGCGTAGGAGGCGCATCGAATTCACCCCTCCACTTT. Amino acids: CASSVGGASNSPLHF. The V and J genes are TRBV9 and TRBJ1-6; D ambiguous. V lost 0 bases, J lost 7 bases, and 11 bases lay in between. CDR3 length: 15 residues. The germline CDR1 and CDR2 sequences are SGDLS and YYNGEE. The complete variable domain, with remaining parts taken from reference TRBV9 and TRBJ1-6, reads DSGVTQTPKHLITATGQRVTLRCSPRSGDLSVYWYQQSLDQGLQFLIQYYNGEERAKGNILERFSAQQFPDLHSELNLSSLELGDSALYFCASSVGGASNSPLHFGNGTRLTVT.

As concerns this clone: The germline gene is not matched at one end of the junction; a read error may be the cause. V usage is TRBV9 and J usage is TRBJ1-4; 8 nucleotides align to TRBD1. This CDR3 has 14 residues. CDR1 and CDR2 (germline): SGDLS, YYNGEE. In DNA, the CDR3 is TGTGCCAGCAGCGCGGGACAGGTTAATGAAAAACTGCTTTTT. Its protein product is CASSAGQVNEKLLF.

V gene TRBV11-2 combines with J gene TRBJ2-7, with 7 bases identical to TRBD2. The CDR3 extends over 14 amino acids. With 7 bases clipped from V and 0 bases from J, the junction kept 6 bases outside the gene matches. Per the germline V gene, CDR1 is SGHAT and CDR2 is FQNNGV. This chain's CDR3 is CASIPPGGSYEQYF. The CDR3 DNA follows: TGTGCCAGCATACCACCGGGGGGCTCCTACGAGCAGTACTTC.

The chain carries TRBV3-1 (or the pseudogene TRBV3-2) and TRBJ1-6; 9 bases line up with TRBD1. This CDR3 comprises 17 residues. Germline values: CDR1 LGHDT, CDR2 YNNKEL (reference sequence). Unmatched junction bases numbered 9, after V lost 1 base and J lost 8 bases. CDR3 DNA sequence: TGTGCCAGCAGCCAAGGACTTAGGACAGGGGAAGATTCACCCCTCCACTTT. It translates to CASSQGLRTGEDSPLHF.

This clone appeared a single time. V gene TRBV9 combines with J gene TRBJ2-7; D is unclear. Trimming stripped 0 bases from V and 0 bases from J, with 7 bases between. There are 14 residues in the CDR3. Germline V CDR1 and CDR2: SGDLS, YYNGEE. CDR3 sequence reads: CASSVEEISYEQYF. DNA of the CDR3: TGTGCCAGCAGCGTAGAAGAGATCTCCTACGAGCAGTACTTC.

The chain carries TRBV12-3 or TRBV12-4 and TRBJ2-7; tentative D call: TRBD1 (5 bases). Trimming removed 4 bases from V and 1 base from J, with 8 bases in between. The CDR3 is 13 residues long. CDR3 loop: CASSWGGSYEQYF. As DNA, the CDR3 is TGTGCCAGCAGTTGGGGCGGATCCTACGAGCAGTACTTC.

The rearrangement links TRBV2 to TRBJ1-2; perhaps TRBD1 as D (6 bases). Germline loops: CDR1 SNHLY, CDR2 FYNNEI. The CDR3 sequence is 14 residues long. With 6 bases removed from V and 7 bases from J, the gap between germline ends came to 18 bases. CDR3 region: CASSLTGNIVGYTF. The CDR3 DNA sequence: TGTGCCAGCAGCCTCACAGGGAATATCGTTGGCTACACCTTC.

With regard to this clone: At one of its ends the junction is not consistent with the germline gene, which may arise from a read error. The CDR3 DNA follows: TGTGCCTGGAGTTTGACAGGGGGGATGGGAAAACTGCTTTTT. Its translation is CAWSLTGGMGKLLF. The V gene is TRBV30, the J gene TRBJ1-4; 9 nucleotides line up with TRBD1. Germline CDR1 is GTSNPN and CDR2 is SVGIG (reference sequence). The length of the CDR3 is 14 residues.

This clone was seen just once. The gene calls are TRBV3-1 (or the pseudogene TRBV3-2) and TRBJ2-7; D unclear. Germline values: CDR1 LGHDT, CDR2 YNNKEL (reference sequence). The CDR3 runs 15 residues. With 1 base removed from V and 4 bases from J, the gap between germline ends came to 14 bases. In DNA, the CDR3 is TGTGCCAGCAGCCAAGTTAGCTCAATCTTTTACGAGCAGTACTTC. As protein: CASSQVSSIFYEQYF.

This clone was counted only a few times. V and J are TRBV5-1 and TRBJ1-5; 8 positions match TRBD1. V was pared by 3 bases and J by 7 bases, with 6 bases of the junction left unmatched. Germline assignment: CDR1 SGHRS and CDR2 YFSETQ. The length of the CDR3 is 14 residues. The CDR3 region is CASSWTGRGQPQHF. In DNA form, the CDR3 reads TGCGCCAGCAGCTGGACAGGGCGAGGACAGCCCCAGCATTTT.

The gene calls are TRBV2 and TRBJ2-2, with TRBD2 matching 14 bases. The CDR3 spans 16 residues. Germline CDR1 reads SNHLY; CDR2 reads FYNNEI. V was clipped by 6 bases and J by 6 bases; unmatched bases: 6. The CDR3 region is CASRGLAGVRAGELFF. CDR3 DNA: TGTGCCAGCAGGGGACTAGCGGGAGTTCGGGCCGGGGAGCTGTTTTTT.

J is TRBJ2-3 and V is TRBV21-1; the DNA was not compared with TRBD2, the D call given in the table. TRBV21-1 represents a pseudogene. This CDR3 region has 17 residues. The CDR3 coding sequence is TGTGCCAGCAGCATCCCTAGCGGGAGTGGGAACACAGATACGCAGTATTTT. Its translation: CASSIPSGSGNTDTQYF.

This clone was observed a handful of times. V gene TRBV5-6 combines with J gene TRBJ1-1; TRBD1 matches at 9 bases. Germline-derived CDR1 and CDR2 are SGHDT and YYEEEE. The J segment lost 1 base and the V segment lost 4 bases, leaving 8 bases of the junction unmatched. This CDR3 region has 16 residues. CDR3 in DNA: TGTGCCAGCAGCACAGACAGGGGGTTGGGGAACACTGAAGCTTTCTTT. As protein: CASSTDRGLGNTEAFF.

V gene TRBV3-1 (or the pseudogene TRBV3-2) combines with J gene TRBJ1-2; D is undetermined. CDR3 length equals 14 residues. Germline V gene sequence: CDR1 LGHDT, CDR2 YNNKEL (reference sequence). The V end lost 4 bases, the J end lost 1 base, and 10 bases lay between the germline ends. CDR3 DNA: TGTGCCAGCAGCCCCACGGGAGTTAACTATGGCTACACCTTC. This translates into CASSPTGVNYGYTF.